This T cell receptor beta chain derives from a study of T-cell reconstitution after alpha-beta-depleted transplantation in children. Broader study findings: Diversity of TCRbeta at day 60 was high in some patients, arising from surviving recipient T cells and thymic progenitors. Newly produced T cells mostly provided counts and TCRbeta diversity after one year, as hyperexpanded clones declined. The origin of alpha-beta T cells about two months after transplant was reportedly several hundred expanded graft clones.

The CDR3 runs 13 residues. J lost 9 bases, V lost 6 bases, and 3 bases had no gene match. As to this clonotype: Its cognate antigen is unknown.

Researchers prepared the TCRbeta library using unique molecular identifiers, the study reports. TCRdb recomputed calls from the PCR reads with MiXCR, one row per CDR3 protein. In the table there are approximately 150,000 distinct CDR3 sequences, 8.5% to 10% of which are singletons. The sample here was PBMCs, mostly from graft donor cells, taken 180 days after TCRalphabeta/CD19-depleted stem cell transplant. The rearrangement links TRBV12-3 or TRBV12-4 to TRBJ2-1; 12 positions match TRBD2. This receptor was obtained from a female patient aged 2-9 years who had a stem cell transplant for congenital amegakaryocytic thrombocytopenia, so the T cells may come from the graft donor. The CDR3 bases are TGTGCCAGCAGGGCTAGCGGGAGGGGTGAGCAGTTCTTC. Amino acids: CASRASGRGEQFF.